This is a list of T cell receptor beta chains from one sample in a study of blood T cell repertoires in COVID-19. Generated by immunoSEQ multiplex PCR, the TCRdb table keeps only in-frame clones and is missing some. The repertoire holds 150,000 to 200,000 clones, with approximately 91% as singletons. Sequencing was performed on peripheral blood. The receptors come from a man aged 18 to 29 with acute or convalescent COVID-19. CDR3s include the opening cysteine and the closing phenylalanine or tryptophan. Each record gives: clone size, J gene, D gene, V gene, CDR3 protein, CDR3 DNA. D genes are given only for firm matches. Size is omitted from some rows. Given values are once, few, many or a class for expanded clones.

clone_size: NA
j_call: TRBJ1-2
d_call: NA
v_call: TRBV5-1
cdr3_aa: CASSLGSSNSGYTF
cdr3_nt: TGCGCCAGCAGCTTGGGTAGCAGTAACTCTGGCTACACCTTC

clone_size: once
j_call: TRBJ1-4
d_call: TRBD1
v_call: TRBV19
cdr3_aa: CASSPRGRGHDEKLFF
cdr3_nt: TGTGCCAGTAGTCCCCGCGGCAGGGGGCACGATGAAAAACTGTTTTTT

clone_size: NA
j_call: TRBJ1-2
d_call: NA
v_call: TRBV18
cdr3_aa: CASTQSGSYGYTF
cdr3_nt: TGTGCCAGCACCCAATCGGGAAGCTATGGCTACACCTTC

clone_size: once
j_call: TRBJ1-1
d_call: NA
v_call: TRBV15
cdr3_aa: CATSTSFGENTEAFF
cdr3_nt: TGTGCCACCAGCACTTCCTTCGGGGAGAACACTGAAGCTTTCTTT

clone_size: NA
j_call: TRBJ2-1
d_call: NA
v_call: TRBV11-3
cdr3_aa: CASSLGGQHPYNEQFF
cdr3_nt: TGTGCCAGCAGCTTAGGGGGGCAACATCCCTACAATGAGCAGTTCTTC

clone_size: NA
j_call: TRBJ2-5
d_call: TRBD2
v_call: TRBV19
cdr3_aa: CASSLPPSGSERTQYF
cdr3_nt: TGTGCCAGTAGTCTCCCGCCTAGCGGGAGTGAGAGGACCCAGTACTTC

clone_size: NA
j_call: TRBJ1-1
d_call: TRBD1
v_call: TRBV5-1
cdr3_aa: CASSFRQGDTEAFF
cdr3_nt: TGCGCCAGCAGCTTTAGACAGGGGGACACTGAAGCTTTCTTT

clone_size: NA
j_call: TRBJ2-7
d_call: NA
v_call: TRBV5-6
cdr3_aa: CASSRPGGRPFGSYEQYF
cdr3_nt: TGTGCCAGCAGCCGACCTGGGGGGAGGCCGTTCGGGTCCTACGAGCAGTACTTC

clone_size: NA
j_call: TRBJ1-2
d_call: NA
v_call: TRBV10-3
cdr3_aa: CAISPPGDYGYTF
cdr3_nt: TGTGCCATCAGTCCCCCAGGGGACTATGGCTACACCTTC

clone_size: NA
j_call: TRBJ2-3
d_call: NA
v_call: TRBV12-3/TRBV12-4
cdr3_aa: CASTPAGTDTQYF
cdr3_nt: TGTGCCAGCACCCCCGCGGGCACAGATACGCAGTATTTT

clone_size: NA
j_call: TRBJ1-3
d_call: NA
v_call: TRBV30
cdr3_aa: CAWSLNSGVALGNTIYF
cdr3_nt: TGTGCCTGGAGTTTGAACTCAGGGGTAGCTCTTGGAAACACCATATATTTT

clone_size: NA
j_call: TRBJ2-2
d_call: NA
v_call: TRBV3-1/TRBV3-2
cdr3_aa: CASSSRLPSNTGELFF
cdr3_nt: TGTGCCAGCAGCTCCCGACTACCGAGTAACACCGGGGAGCTGTTTTTT

clone_size: NA
j_call: TRBJ2-2
d_call: TRBD2
v_call: TRBV30
cdr3_aa: CAWSRGTSGRTGELFF
cdr3_nt: TGTGCCTGGAGCAGAGGGACTAGCGGGAGGACCGGGGAGCTGTTTTTT

clone_size: once
j_call: TRBJ2-7
d_call: TRBD1
v_call: TRBV27
cdr3_aa: CASSSWTGIEQYF
cdr3_nt: TGTGCCAGCAGTTCCTGGACAGGGATCGAGCAGTACTTC

clone_size: NA
j_call: TRBJ2-1
d_call: TRBD2
v_call: TRBV7-9
cdr3_aa: CASSLSVASGSFNEQFF
cdr3_nt: TGTGCCAGCAGCTTGTCGGTGGCTAGCGGGAGTTTCAATGAGCAGTTCTTC

clone_size: once
j_call: TRBJ2-7
d_call: NA
v_call: TRBV5-1
cdr3_aa: CASSFGSAGIYEQYF
cdr3_nt: TGCGCCAGCAGCTTTGGATCGGCAGGGATCTACGAGCAGTACTTC

clone_size: NA
j_call: TRBJ2-1
d_call: NA
v_call: TRBV5-1
cdr3_aa: CASSLASEPYNEQFF
cdr3_nt: TGCGCCAGCAGCTTGGCTAGCGAACCCTACAATGAGCAGTTCTTC

clone_size: NA
j_call: TRBJ2-7
d_call: TRBD2
v_call: TRBV5-4
cdr3_aa: CASSLPGLADREQYF
cdr3_nt: TGTGCCAGCAGCCTGCCGGGACTAGCGGACCGAGAGCAGTACTTC

clone_size: NA
j_call: TRBJ1-1
d_call: TRBD1
v_call: TRBV6-5
cdr3_aa: CASQTGGNTEAFF
cdr3_nt: TGTGCCAGTCAGACAGGGGGGAACACTGAAGCTTTCTTT

clone_size: NA
j_call: TRBJ2-7
d_call: NA
v_call: TRBV7-9
cdr3_aa: CASSLVAGRNYEQYF
cdr3_nt: TGTGCCAGCAGCTTAGTAGCAGGGAGGAACTACGAGCAGTACTTC

clone_size: NA
j_call: TRBJ1-2
d_call: NA
v_call: TRBV5-5
cdr3_aa: CASSLGLDYGYTF
cdr3_nt: TGTGCCAGCAGCTTGGGACTGGACTATGGCTACACCTTC

clone_size: NA
j_call: TRBJ2-5
d_call: NA
v_call: TRBV6-6
cdr3_aa: CASSYSMTARKETQYF
cdr3_nt: TGTGCCAGCAGTTACTCGATGACAGCCCGAAAAGAGACCCAGTACTTC

clone_size: once
j_call: TRBJ2-5
d_call: TRBD1
v_call: TRBV10-3
cdr3_aa: CATRDSRSEETQYF
cdr3_nt: TGTGCCACCAGGGACAGCCGGTCGGAAGAGACCCAGTACTTC

clone_size: NA
j_call: TRBJ1-2
d_call: NA
v_call: TRBV5-5
cdr3_aa: CASSLEGYGQSYTF
cdr3_nt: TGTGCCAGCAGCTTGGAGGGTTACGGACAGAGCTACACCTTC

clone_size: NA
j_call: TRBJ2-7
d_call: NA
v_call: TRBV30
cdr3_aa: CAWSVPGPGGQYF
cdr3_nt: TGTGCCTGGAGTGTACCAGGGCCCGGTGGGCAGTACTTC

clone_size: NA
j_call: TRBJ1-2
d_call: TRBD1
v_call: TRBV2
cdr3_aa: CASSEEGANFGYTF
cdr3_nt: TGTGCCAGCAGTGAAGAGGGGGCCAATTTCGGCTACACCTTC

clone_size: NA
j_call: TRBJ2-1
d_call: NA
v_call: TRBV5-1
cdr3_aa: CASSLTLGAYNEQFF
cdr3_nt: TGCGCCAGCAGCTTGACCCTGGGCGCCTACAATGAGCAGTTCTTC

clone_size: NA
j_call: TRBJ2-7
d_call: NA
v_call: TRBV2
cdr3_aa: CVKGGPNYEQYF
cdr3_nt: TGTGTTAAAGGGGGACCTAACTACGAGCAGTACTTC

clone_size: NA
j_call: TRBJ1-6
d_call: TRBD1
v_call: TRBV3-1/TRBV3-2
cdr3_aa: CASSQEKGQGLYFYNSPLHF
cdr3_nt: TGTGCCAGCAGCCAAGAAAAGGGACAGGGACTCTATTTCTATAATTCACCCCTCCACTTT

clone_size: NA
j_call: TRBJ1-4
d_call: NA
v_call: TRBV19
cdr3_aa: CASRIWGTAVGTNEKLFF
cdr3_nt: TGTGCCAGTCGAATCTGGGGCACAGCTGTTGGGACTAATGAAAAACTGTTTTTT

clone_size: NA
j_call: TRBJ1-5
d_call: TRBD1
v_call: TRBV27
cdr3_aa: CASSVDRLNQPQHF
cdr3_nt: TGTGCCAGCTCCGTGGACAGGCTCAATCAGCCCCAGCATTTT

clone_size: NA
j_call: TRBJ1-2
d_call: NA
v_call: TRBV5-6
cdr3_aa: CASSPGVYGYTF
cdr3_nt: TGTGCCAGCAGCCCAGGGGTATATGGCTACACCTTC

clone_size: NA
j_call: TRBJ1-5
d_call: TRBD1
v_call: TRBV27
cdr3_aa: CASSQGPDRDQHF
cdr3_nt: TGTGCCAGCAGTCAAGGCCCGGACAGGGACCAGCATTTT

clone_size: NA
j_call: TRBJ1-1
d_call: TRBD1
v_call: TRBV15
cdr3_aa: CATSRDRNRGNTEAFF
cdr3_nt: TGTGCCACCAGCAGAGATCGGAACAGGGGGAACACTGAAGCTTTCTTT

clone_size: NA
j_call: TRBJ1-1
d_call: NA
v_call: TRBV19
cdr3_aa: CASAVTLKGEAFF
cdr3_nt: TGTGCCAGTGCCGTAACACTGAAGGGGGAAGCTTTCTTT

clone_size: NA
j_call: TRBJ2-7
d_call: TRBD2
v_call: TRBV6-6
cdr3_aa: CASSSGAGVKSYEQYF
cdr3_nt: TGTGCCAGCAGCTCGGGAGCGGGAGTTAAGTCCTACGAGCAGTACTTC

clone_size: NA
j_call: TRBJ2-2
d_call: NA
v_call: TRBV7-9
cdr3_aa: CASSQAGELFF
cdr3_nt: TGTGCCAGCAGCCAGGCCGGGGAGCTGTTTTTT

clone_size: once
j_call: TRBJ1-5
d_call: TRBD1
v_call: TRBV6-6
cdr3_aa: CASSYSTGDQPQHF
cdr3_nt: TGTGCCAGCAGTTACTCGACAGGGGATCAGCCCCAGCATTTT

clone_size: NA
j_call: TRBJ1-1
d_call: NA
v_call: TRBV7-9
cdr3_aa: CASSLIPREAFF
cdr3_nt: TGTGCCAGCAGCTTAATCCCCCGTGAAGCTTTCTTT

clone_size: NA
j_call: TRBJ2-1
d_call: TRBD2
v_call: TRBV6-4
cdr3_aa: CASRKLAGAPQNEQFF
cdr3_nt: TGTGCCAGCAGGAAACTAGCGGGGGCCCCTCAAAATGAGCAGTTCTTC

clone_size: NA
j_call: TRBJ2-4
d_call: TRBD1
v_call: TRBV24-1
cdr3_aa: CATSDPGQGENIQYF
cdr3_nt: TGTGCCACCAGTGACCCCGGACAGGGGGAAAACATTCAGTACTTC

clone_size: NA
j_call: TRBJ2-7
d_call: TRBD2
v_call: TRBV19
cdr3_aa: CASSLLAGPSPRGEQYF
cdr3_nt: TGTGCCAGTAGTCTGTTAGCGGGACCGTCCCCAAGGGGCGAGCAGTACTTC

clone_size: NA
j_call: TRBJ1-2
d_call: NA
v_call: TRBV5-4
cdr3_aa: CASSLDRGSYTF
cdr3_nt: TGTGCCAGCAGCTTGGACCGGGGGAGCTACACCTTC

clone_size: NA
j_call: TRBJ2-7
d_call: NA
v_call: TRBV6-1
cdr3_aa: CASSERAGKSSYEQYF
cdr3_nt: TGTGCCAGCAGTGAAAGGGCGGGTAAGAGCTCCTACGAGCAGTACTTC

clone_size: NA
j_call: TRBJ1-2
d_call: TRBD1
v_call: TRBV7-2
cdr3_aa: CASSSQQGNYGYTF
cdr3_nt: TGTGCCAGCAGCTCCCAACAGGGGAACTATGGCTACACCTTC

clone_size: once
j_call: TRBJ2-1
d_call: TRBD1
v_call: TRBV9
cdr3_aa: CASSVGVQGHYNEQFF
cdr3_nt: TGTGCCAGCAGCGTAGGGGTACAGGGGCACTACAATGAGCAGTTCTTC

clone_size: NA
j_call: TRBJ2-5
d_call: NA
v_call: TRBV5-1
cdr3_aa: CASSKRGGAPQTQYF
cdr3_nt: TGCGCCAGCAGCAAAAGGGGGGGGGCCCCACAGACCCAGTACTTC

clone_size: NA
j_call: TRBJ2-3
d_call: TRBD1
v_call: TRBV14
cdr3_aa: CASSLDRRTDTQYF
cdr3_nt: TGTGCCAGCAGCTTGGACAGGCGGACAGATACGCAGTATTTT